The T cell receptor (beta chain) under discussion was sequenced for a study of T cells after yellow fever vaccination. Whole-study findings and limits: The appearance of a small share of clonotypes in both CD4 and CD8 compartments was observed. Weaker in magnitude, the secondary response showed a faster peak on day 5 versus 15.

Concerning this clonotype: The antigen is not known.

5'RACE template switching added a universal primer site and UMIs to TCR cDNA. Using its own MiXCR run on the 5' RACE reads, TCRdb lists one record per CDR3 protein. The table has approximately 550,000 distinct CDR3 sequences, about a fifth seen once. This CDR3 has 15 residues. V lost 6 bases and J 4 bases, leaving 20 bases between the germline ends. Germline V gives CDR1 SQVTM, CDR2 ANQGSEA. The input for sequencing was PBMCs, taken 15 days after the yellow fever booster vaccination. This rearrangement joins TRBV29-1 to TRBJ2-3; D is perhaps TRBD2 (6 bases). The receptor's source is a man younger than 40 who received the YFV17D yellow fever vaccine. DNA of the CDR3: TGCAGCGTCCAGGCGCCGGGAGTAGCAGCAGATACGCAGTATTTT. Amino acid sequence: CSVQAPGVAADTQYF.